This TCR beta chain is from a study of blood T cell repertoires in COVID-19. TCRdb keeps only in-frame clones here, not all; method: immunoSEQ multiplex PCR. The data contain almost 400,000 clones, about nine tenths of them singletons. At least ten counts were recorded for this clone. This CDR3 contains 15 residues. The ends lost 5 bases at V and 0 bases at J; junction bases unmatched: 3. Looked up from germline, CDR1 is SGHNT and CDR2 is YENEEA. Sequenced material: PBMCs or T cells enriched from blood (not recorded which). The rearrangement joins TRBV11-3 to TRBJ2-2, with TRBD2 matching over 7 bases. The receptor was derived from a woman in her 30s who had recovered from COVID-19. The CDR3 nucleotides are TGTGCCAGCAGCAGCGGGGCTCCGAACACCGGGGAGCTGTTTTTT. It encodes CASSSGAPNTGELFF. Complete variable domain (other parts from reference TRBV11-3 and TRBJ2-2): EAGVVQSPRYKIIEKKQPVAFWCNPISGHNTLYWYLQNLGQGPELLIRYENEEAVDDSQLPKDRFSAERLKGVDSTLKIQPAELGDSAVYLCASSSGAPNTGELFFGEGSRLTVL.